This T cell receptor beta chain was recorded in a study of cytomegalovirus exposure and HLA in healthy donors. 13 Jbeta primers and 60 Vbeta primers were used for the PCR. Sequencing used immunoSEQ multiplex PCR; TCRdb keeps in-frame clones, though not all of them. The sample has about 77,000 clones, around 81% seen once; the top ten hold approximately 1.6%. Points from the study as a whole: Presence/absence analysis assumed near-uniform sequencing depth across donors.

A remark on this clone: Its target is unknown.

The TCR was taken from a middle-aged man in good health and CMV-seronegative. The sample was PBMCs.

The DNA for the CDR3 is TGTGCCAGTAGCCTTCAGGGGGTTAGCAATCAGCCCCAGCATTTT. Translating it yields CASSLQGVSNQPQHF. The V gene is TRBV19, the J gene TRBJ1-5; 7 bases are shared with TRBD1. Germline lookup yields CDR1 LNHDA and CDR2 SQIVND (reference sequence). The V segment lost 6 bases and the J segment 0 bases; nucleotides outside the gene matches: 5. This CDR3 has 15 amino acids.